Sequencing of this TCR beta chain was carried out in a study of regulatory T cells in long-lasting Graves disease. Trimming shortened V by 4 bases and J by 4 bases, and 11 bases separated the two germline ends. The CDR3 spans 14 residues. Construction of the TCR beta libraries employed iRepertoire HTBI primers in conjunction with Arm-PCR of CDR3 regions. TCRdb reanalysed the multiplex PCR reads using MiXCR and keeps one entry per CDR3 protein. This sample has roughly 430,000 distinct CDR3 sequences, with roughly 15% found just once. Time point of the sample: newly diagnosed GD, antithyroid drugs for less than 3 months. The authors made the TCR library using RNA they extracted from PBMCs. This clonotype was seen many times. These sequences were also reported in another study, on T cells in Graves' hyperthyroidism and ophthalmopathy. That work adds: Within blood appeared most thyroid clonotypes that had expanded above 0.001.

The chain employs TRBV12-3 or TRBV12-4 and TRBJ2-1; D gene ambiguous. The clonotype originates from a woman in her twenties or thirties with Graves disease. Here the sequenced sample was peripheral blood mononuclear cells (PBMCs), taken at new diagnosis, from a patient treated with antithyroid drugs. The CDR3 DNA is TGTGCCAGCAGTTCGGACCCTGGTTACAATGAGCAGTTCTTC. Translated, it gives CASSSDPGYNEQFF.